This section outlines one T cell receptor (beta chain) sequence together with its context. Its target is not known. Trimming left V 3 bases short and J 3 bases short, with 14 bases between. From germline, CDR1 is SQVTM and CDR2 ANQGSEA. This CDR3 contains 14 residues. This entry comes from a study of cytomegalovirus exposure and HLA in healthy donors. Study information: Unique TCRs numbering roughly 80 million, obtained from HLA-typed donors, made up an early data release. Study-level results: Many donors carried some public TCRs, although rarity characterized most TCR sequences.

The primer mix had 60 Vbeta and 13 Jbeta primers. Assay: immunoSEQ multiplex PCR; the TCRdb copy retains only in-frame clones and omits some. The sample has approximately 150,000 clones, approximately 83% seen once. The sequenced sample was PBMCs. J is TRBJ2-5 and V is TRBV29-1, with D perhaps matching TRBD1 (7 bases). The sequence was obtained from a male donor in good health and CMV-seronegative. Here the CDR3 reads CSVDSGRGEETQYF. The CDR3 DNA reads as TGCAGCGTTGACTCCGGCAGGGGGGAAGAGACCCAGTACTTC.